This TCR beta chain was sequenced in a study of lung T cells in sarcoidosis with Löfgren's syndrome. Overall study context: In sarcoidosis, CD4+ T cells accumulate in bronchoalveolar lavage fluid. The study's findings and limits: Paired TRAV12-1/TRBV2 TCRs showed CDR3 homology and preferential pairing. Versus controls, Löfgren's syndrome patients reportedly showed TRAV12-1 and TRBV2 as most expanded.

The CDR3 is 16 residues long. The germline CDR1 and CDR2 sequences are SGHRS and YFSETQ. V was pared by 2 bases and J by 7 bases, with 13 bases of the junction left unmatched. TCRdb re-called the reads with MiXCR, one entry per CDR3 protein. The sample contains some 65,000 distinct CDR3 sequences, approximately 21% of which appear only once. This clonotype appeared a few times. Its target is unknown. The sample comprised CD4+ T cells from PBMCs. This chain joins TRBV5-1 and TRBJ1-1, with 8 nucleotides matching TRBD1. This clonotype was sampled from a human donor with sarcoidosis (Löfgren's syndrome or another form), or a control subject (not recorded which). The CDR3 reads CASSLPNMDRANEAFF. The DNA for the CDR3 is TGCGCCAGCAGCTTACCTAACATGGACAGGGCAAATGAAGCTTTCTTT.